A selection of T cell receptor beta chains follows, all from one sample in a study of OX40 agonist ivuxolimab in advanced cancers. Repertoires were generated with immunoSEQ multiplex PCR, while TCRdb's copy carries only in-frame clones and drops some. Of 80,000 to 100,000 clones listed, approximately 93% are singletons. Sequenced material: CD4+ or CD8+ T cells sorted from blood, taken in a trial of the OX40 agonist ivuxolimab. The receptors originated from an adult with an advanced solid tumor such as melanoma, head and neck, liver or kidney cancer. Both conserved end residues are part of each CDR3. Clone size, where shown, is once, few, many, or a class for clones that have expanded.

v_call	j_call	clone_size	cdr3_aa
TRBV9	TRBJ2-3	NA	CASSVGLHTDTQYF
TRBV10-2	TRBJ1-2	NA	CASSVGGNYGYTF
TRBV18	TRBJ2-4	NA	CASSPTEVAKNIQYF
TRBV4-2	TRBJ2-5	NA	CASSRDGTRGETQYF
TRBV7-2	TRBJ1-2	NA	CASSLGGGQGGGYGYTF
TRBV2	TRBJ1-2	NA	CASTGTAGSGYTF
TRBV5-1	TRBJ2-2	NA	CASSLGVSATGELFF
TRBV27	TRBJ2-7	once	CASSPRDNHEQYF
TRBV11-2	TRBJ1-4	NA	CASSLVEGTSGNEKLFF
TRBV6-5	TRBJ1-1	NA	CASRLQGEGTEAFF
TRBV18	TRBJ1-6	NA	CASSPTPISSYNSPLHF
TRBV2	TRBJ1-2	NA	CASSDQRDRVGYTF
TRBV25-1	TRBJ2-5	few	CASSRRRSQETQYF
TRBV2	TRBJ2-7	NA	CASELTYEQYF
TRBV19	TRBJ1-2	NA	CASSIVQGYGYTF
TRBV7-2	TRBJ1-1	NA	CASSKSADSLEAFF
TRBV7-6	TRBJ2-5	NA	CASSPTSGKETQYF
TRBV6-5	TRBJ1-2	NA	CASSYSPSYGYTF
TRBV5-4	NA	NA	CASSSGTSGPTYEQYF
TRBV7-9	TRBJ2-3	NA	CASSLGLASDTQYF
TRBV18	TRBJ1-3	NA	CASSPPATGAVLNTIYF
TRBV7-8	TRBJ1-2	NA	CASSLGVGVRSGYTF
TRBV18	TRBJ2-1	NA	CASSPIGGAHEQFF
TRBV9	TRBJ2-2	NA	CASSAGVALNTGELFF
TRBV4-3	TRBJ2-3	NA	CASSQERIVAGGRDTQYF
TRBV7-9	TRBJ1-5	few	CASSRMGDSNQPQHF
TRBV11-2	TRBJ1-1	NA	CASSLDGRRMNTEAFF
TRBV28	TRBJ1-4	NA	CASRVISEKLFF
TRBV25-1	TRBJ1-3	NA	CASSEPGTAGNTIYF
TRBV5-6	TRBJ1-1	NA	CASSIGKTEAFF
TRBV2	TRBJ2-3	NA	CASSEASGGADTQYF
TRBV7-2	TRBJ2-2	NA	CASTPPSGSFTGELFF
TRBV5-1	TRBJ2-5	once	CASSFQETQYF
TRBV2	TRBJ2-1	once	CASSGGTSGGAQRIF
TRBV5-1	TRBJ2-7	NA	CASRVSGTYEQYF
TRBV6-5	TRBJ2-1	NA	CASRRTNEQFF
TRBV7-2	TRBJ2-5	NA	CASIRAGGVETQYF
TRBV5-1	TRBJ1-4	NA	CASSLAASRTQKQKLFF
TRBV7-2	TRBJ2-4	NA	CASSPGTPGDIQYF
TRBV7-9	TRBJ2-7	NA	CASSLGTTYEQYF
TRBV6-5	TRBJ2-1	NA	CASSYDRPGRNEQFF
TRBV18	TRBJ2-7	NA	CASSPSPTVEGGEQYF
TRBV2	TRBJ2-1	NA	CASSARRRLAGNDEQFF